This TCR beta chain was found in a study of tumor-infiltrating lymphocytes in primary liver carcinoma. Study summary: Both sexes were represented among patients, who were 30 to 69 years old.

General study findings and limits: A significantly higher top-250-clone fraction was found in tumors than in blood (p = 0.039). Merely about 7-25% of top clones occurred in all five tumor regions.

The CDR3 is 13 residues long, counting both termini. Germline V gene lookup returns CDR1 MNHEY and CDR2 SVGAGI. For each extraction, RNA and DNA were obtained together from about 21-30 mg of unsorted bulk tissue. At sampling, these chronic HBV carriers had received no treatment. Comments on this clonotype: What it recognizes is unknown. Likely a read error: the CDR3 ends without its conserved phenylalanine or tryptophan. It is unclear where the CDR3 begins or ends on the DNA, so no DNA is shown, and the CDR3 is as TCRdb lists it.

Priming with a constant-region primer yielded TCR beta cDNA from 500 ng total RNA. Three rounds of nested multiplex PCR with slightly modified ARM-PCR produced TCR beta libraries. For around 10 cycles apiece, the opening two PCR rounds ran with TRBV1-TRBV30 forward primers and a C-beta reverse primer. TCRdb independently ran MiXCR on the multiplex PCR reads; one entry per CDR3 protein. Of around 54,000 distinct CDR3 sequences in the sample, about 80% were seen once. The chain uses TRBV6-5 and TRBJ1-1. The material sequenced was liver tumor tissue from sampling region 2. Noted subset: tumor region T2, inferior pole. This TCR was recovered from a man aged 35-49 years with primary liver carcinoma and hepatitis B virus infection. CDR3 loop: CASNSQTRTESFL.